What follows describes a single T cell receptor beta chain. This sample stems from a study of blood T cell repertoires in COVID-19. Study as a whole: Nucleic acid was either cDNA or gDNA, and it came from T cells, B-cell-depleted T cells, or PBMCs.

Original data processing: Reference gene primer amplification in the assay estimated nucleated cell counts. Some clones are missing from TCRdb's copy, which holds only in-frame ones; the method was immunoSEQ multiplex PCR. That table supplies the V and J calls and clone size; D and trimming were determined from the DNA. The sample carries around 150,000 clones, around 90% recorded once. The length of the CDR3 is 16 residues. Looked up from germline, CDR1 is LGHNA and CDR2 is YNFKEQ. With 4 bases clipped from V and 2 bases from J, the junction kept 4 bases outside the gene matches. The sequence derives from a man between 18 and 35 years old with acute or convalescent COVID-19. The sequenced material came from peripheral blood. V usage is TRBV4-2 and J usage is TRBJ1-3, with 11 bases identical to TRBD1. This chain's CDR3 is CASSRGQGGPGNTIYF. The DNA of the CDR3 is TGTGCCAGCAGCCGGGGACAGGGGGGCCCTGGAAACACCATATATTTT.